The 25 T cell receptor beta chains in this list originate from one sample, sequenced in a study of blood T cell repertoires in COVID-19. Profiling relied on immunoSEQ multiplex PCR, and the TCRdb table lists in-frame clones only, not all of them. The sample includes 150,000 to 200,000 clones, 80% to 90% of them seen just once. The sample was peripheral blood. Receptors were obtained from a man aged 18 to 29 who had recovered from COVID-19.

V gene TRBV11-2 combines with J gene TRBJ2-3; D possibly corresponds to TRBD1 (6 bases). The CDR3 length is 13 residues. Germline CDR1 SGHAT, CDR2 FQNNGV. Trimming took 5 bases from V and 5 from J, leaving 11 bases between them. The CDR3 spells CASSPRQVDTQYF. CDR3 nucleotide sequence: TGTGCCAGCAGCCCCCGACAGGTAGATACGCAGTATTTT.

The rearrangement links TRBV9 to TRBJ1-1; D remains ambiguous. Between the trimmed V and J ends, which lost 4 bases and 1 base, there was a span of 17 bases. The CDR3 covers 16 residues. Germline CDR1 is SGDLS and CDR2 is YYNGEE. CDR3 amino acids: CASSHSLEAENTEAFF. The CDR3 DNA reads TGTGCCAGCAGCCATTCATTAGAAGCCGAGAACACTGAAGCTTTCTTT.

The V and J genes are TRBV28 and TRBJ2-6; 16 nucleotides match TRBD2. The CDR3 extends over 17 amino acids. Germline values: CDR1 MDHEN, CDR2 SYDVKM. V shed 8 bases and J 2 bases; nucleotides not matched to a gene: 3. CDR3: CASRGLAGGPGANVLTF. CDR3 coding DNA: TGTGCCAGCCGGGGACTAGCGGGAGGGCCTGGGGCCAACGTCCTGACTTTC.

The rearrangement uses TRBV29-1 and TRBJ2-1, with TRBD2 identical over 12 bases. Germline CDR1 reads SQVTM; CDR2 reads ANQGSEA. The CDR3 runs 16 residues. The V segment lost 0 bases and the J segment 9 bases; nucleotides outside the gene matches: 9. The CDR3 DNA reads TGCAGCGTTGAAGAGGTTCGACTAGCGGGAGCGGGTGAGCAGTTCTTC. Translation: CSVEEVRLAGAGEQFF.

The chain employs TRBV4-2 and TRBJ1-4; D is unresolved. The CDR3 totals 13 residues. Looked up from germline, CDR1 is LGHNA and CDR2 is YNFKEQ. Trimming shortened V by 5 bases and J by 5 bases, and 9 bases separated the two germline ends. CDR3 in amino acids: CASSGLKNEKLFF. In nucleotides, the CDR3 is TGTGCCAGCAGCGGGCTGAAGAATGAAAAACTGTTTTTT.

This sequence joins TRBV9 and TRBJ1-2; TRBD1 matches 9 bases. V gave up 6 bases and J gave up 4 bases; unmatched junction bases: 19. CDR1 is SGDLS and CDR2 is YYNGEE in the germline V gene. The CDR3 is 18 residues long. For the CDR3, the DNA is TGTGCCAGCACCCGAGCCCCGGGACAGGGCCTTTCAGGCTATGGCTACACCTTC. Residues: CASTRAPGQGLSGYGYTF.

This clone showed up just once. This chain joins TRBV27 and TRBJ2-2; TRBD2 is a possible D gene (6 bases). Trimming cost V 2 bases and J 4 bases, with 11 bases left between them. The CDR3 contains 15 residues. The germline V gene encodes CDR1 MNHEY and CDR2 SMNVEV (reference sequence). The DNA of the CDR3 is TGTGCCAGCAGTTTAAGTCGCGGGGCCACCGGGGAGCTGTTTTTT. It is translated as CASSLSRGATGELFF.

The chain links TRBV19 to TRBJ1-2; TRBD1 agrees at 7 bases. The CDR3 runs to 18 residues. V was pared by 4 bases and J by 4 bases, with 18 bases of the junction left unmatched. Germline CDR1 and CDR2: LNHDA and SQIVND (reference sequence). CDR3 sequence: CASSTILGGPGQTYGYTF. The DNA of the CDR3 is TGTGCCAGTAGTACCATACTTGGGGGACCGGGACAGACCTATGGCTACACCTTC.

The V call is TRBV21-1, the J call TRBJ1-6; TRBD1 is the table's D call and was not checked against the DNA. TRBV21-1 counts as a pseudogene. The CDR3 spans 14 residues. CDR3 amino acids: CASRGDRNNSPLHF. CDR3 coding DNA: TGTGCCAGCAGGGGGGACAGAAATAATTCACCCCTCCACTTT.

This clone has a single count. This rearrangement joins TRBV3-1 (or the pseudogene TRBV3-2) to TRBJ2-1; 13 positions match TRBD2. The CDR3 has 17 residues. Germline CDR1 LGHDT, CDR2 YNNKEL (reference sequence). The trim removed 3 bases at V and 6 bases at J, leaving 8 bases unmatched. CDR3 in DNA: TGTGCCAGCAGCCACACTAGCGGGAGGGCCAGGGGCAATGAGCAGTTCTTC. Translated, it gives CASSHTSGRARGNEQFF.

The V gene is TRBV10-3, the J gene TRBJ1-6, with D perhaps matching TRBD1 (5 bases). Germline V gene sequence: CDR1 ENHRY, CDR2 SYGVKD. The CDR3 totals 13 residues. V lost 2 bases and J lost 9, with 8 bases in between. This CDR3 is CAISEGASSPLHF. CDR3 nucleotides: TGTGCCATCAGTGAGGGGGCGAGTTCACCCCTCCACTTT.

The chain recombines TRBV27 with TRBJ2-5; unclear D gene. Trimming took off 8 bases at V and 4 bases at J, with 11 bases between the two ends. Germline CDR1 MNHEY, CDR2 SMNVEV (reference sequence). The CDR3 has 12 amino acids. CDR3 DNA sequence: TGTGCCAGCTCGCAGTCCATAGAGACCCAGTACTTC. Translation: CASSQSIETQYF.

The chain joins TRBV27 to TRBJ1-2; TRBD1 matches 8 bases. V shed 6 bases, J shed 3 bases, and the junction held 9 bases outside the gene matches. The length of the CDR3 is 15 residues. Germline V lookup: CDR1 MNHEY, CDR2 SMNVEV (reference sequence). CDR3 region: CASSSQGAGDYGYTF. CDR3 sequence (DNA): TGTGCCAGCAGCTCTCAGGGGGCTGGGGACTATGGCTACACCTTC.

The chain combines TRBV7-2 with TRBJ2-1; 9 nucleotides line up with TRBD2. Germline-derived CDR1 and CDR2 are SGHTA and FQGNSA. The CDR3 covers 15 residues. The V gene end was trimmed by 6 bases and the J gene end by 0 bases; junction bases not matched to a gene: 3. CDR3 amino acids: CASRTSGSSYNEQFF. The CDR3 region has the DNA TGTGCCAGCAGGACTAGCGGAAGCTCCTACAATGAGCAGTTCTTC.

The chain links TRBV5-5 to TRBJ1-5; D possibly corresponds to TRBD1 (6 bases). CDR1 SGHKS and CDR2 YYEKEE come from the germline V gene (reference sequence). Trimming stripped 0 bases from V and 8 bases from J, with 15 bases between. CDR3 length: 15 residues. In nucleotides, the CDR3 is TGTGCCAGCAGCTTGGGGTCTCAGGGGACCAAGCCCCAGCATTTT. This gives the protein CASSLGSQGTKPQHF.

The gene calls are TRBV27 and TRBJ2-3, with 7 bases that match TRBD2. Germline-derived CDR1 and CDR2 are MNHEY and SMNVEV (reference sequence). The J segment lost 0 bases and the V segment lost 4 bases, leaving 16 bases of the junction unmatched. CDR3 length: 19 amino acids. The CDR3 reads CASSYPHPLSGASTDTQYF. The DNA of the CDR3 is TGTGCCAGCAGTTACCCCCACCCCTTAAGCGGGGCTAGCACAGATACGCAGTATTTT.

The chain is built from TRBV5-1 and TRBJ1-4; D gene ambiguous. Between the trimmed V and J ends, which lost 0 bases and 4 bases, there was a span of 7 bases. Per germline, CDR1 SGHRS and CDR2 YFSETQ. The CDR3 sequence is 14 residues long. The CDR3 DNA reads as TGCGCCAGCAGCTTGGCCCCCTTTAATGAAAAACTGTTTTTT. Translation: CASSLAPFNEKLFF.

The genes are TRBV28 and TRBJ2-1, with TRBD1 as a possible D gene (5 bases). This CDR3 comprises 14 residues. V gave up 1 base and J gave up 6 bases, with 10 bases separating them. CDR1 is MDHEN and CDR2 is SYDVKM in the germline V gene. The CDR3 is CASSLSGRPNEQFF. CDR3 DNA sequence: TGTGCCAGCAGTTTATCAGGGCGCCCCAATGAGCAGTTCTTC. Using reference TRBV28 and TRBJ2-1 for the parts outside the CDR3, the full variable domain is DVKVTQSSRYLVKRTGEKVFLECVQDMDHENMFWYRQDPGLGLRLIYFSYDVKMKEKGDIPEGYSVSREKKERFSLILESASTNQTSMYLCASSLSGRPNEQFFGPGTRLTVL.

CDR3 loop: CAWSGLGGARNQPQHF. The CDR3 bases are TGTGCCTGGAGTGGTCTAGGGGGCGCACGGAATCAGCCCCAGCATTTT. The chain links TRBV30 to TRBJ1-5, with 7 bases matching TRBD1. CDR1 and CDR2 from the germline V gene are GTSNPN and SVGIG (reference sequence). Trimming took 1 base from V and 4 from J; bases not matched to a gene: 10. The CDR3 spans 16 residues.

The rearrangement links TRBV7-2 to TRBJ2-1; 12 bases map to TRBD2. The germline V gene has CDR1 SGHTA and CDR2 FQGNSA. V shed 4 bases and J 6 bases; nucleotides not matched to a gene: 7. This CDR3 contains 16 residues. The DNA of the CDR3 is TGTGCCAGCAGCTCGACTAGCGGGAGTATCCGCAATGAGCAGTTCTTC. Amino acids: CASSSTSGSIRNEQFF. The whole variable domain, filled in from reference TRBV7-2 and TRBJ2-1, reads GAGVSQSPSNKVTEKGKDVELRCDPISGHTALYWYRQSLGQGLEFLIYFQGNSAPDKSGLPSDRFSAERTGGSVSTLTIQRTQQEDSAVYLCASSSTSGSIRNEQFFGPGTRLTVL.

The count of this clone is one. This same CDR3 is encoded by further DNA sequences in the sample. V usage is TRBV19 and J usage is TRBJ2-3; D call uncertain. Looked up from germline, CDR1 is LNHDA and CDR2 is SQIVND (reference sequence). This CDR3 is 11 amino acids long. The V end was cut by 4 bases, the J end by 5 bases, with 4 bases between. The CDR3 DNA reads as TGTGCCAGTAGTACGGGAGATACGCAGTATTTT. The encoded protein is CASSTGDTQYF. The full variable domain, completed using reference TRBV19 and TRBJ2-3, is DGGITQSPKYLFRKEGQNVTLSCEQNLNHDAMYWYRQDPGQGLRLIYYSQIVNDFQKGDIAEGYSVSREKKESFPLTVTSAQKNPTAFYLCASSTGDTQYFGPGTRLTVL.

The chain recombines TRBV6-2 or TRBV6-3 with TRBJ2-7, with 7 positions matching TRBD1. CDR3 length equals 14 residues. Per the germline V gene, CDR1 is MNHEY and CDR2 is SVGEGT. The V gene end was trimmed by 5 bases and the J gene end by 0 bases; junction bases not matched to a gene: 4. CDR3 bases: TGTGCCAGCAGTCAGGGGGTTAGCTCCTACGAGCAGTACTTC. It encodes CASSQGVSSYEQYF.

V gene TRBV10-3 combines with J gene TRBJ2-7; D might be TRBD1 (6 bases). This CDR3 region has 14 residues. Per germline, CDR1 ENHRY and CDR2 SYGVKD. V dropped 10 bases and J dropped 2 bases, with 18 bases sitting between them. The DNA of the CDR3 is TGTGCCACCTCCGGCCAGGGGAAGACCTACGAGCAGTACTTC. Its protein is CATSGQGKTYEQYF.

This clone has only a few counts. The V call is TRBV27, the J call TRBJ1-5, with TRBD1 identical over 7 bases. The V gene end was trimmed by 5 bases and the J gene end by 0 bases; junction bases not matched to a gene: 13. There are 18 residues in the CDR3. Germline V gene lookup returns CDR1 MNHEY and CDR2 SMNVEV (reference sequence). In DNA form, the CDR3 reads TGTGCCAGCAGTCCTAAATCGACAGGGAGTGGTAGCAATCAGCCCCAGCATTTT. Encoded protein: CASSPKSTGSGSNQPQHF.

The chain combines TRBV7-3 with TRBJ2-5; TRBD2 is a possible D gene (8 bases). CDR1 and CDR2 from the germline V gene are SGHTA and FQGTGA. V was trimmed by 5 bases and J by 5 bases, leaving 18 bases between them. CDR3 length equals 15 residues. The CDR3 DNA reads TGTGCCAGCAGCCCTAACAGGGGCGGGAGGGAGACCCAGTACTTC. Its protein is CASSPNRGGRETQYF.